This is a list of T cell receptor beta chains from one sample in a study of T-cell memory formation after mild COVID-19. TCRdb processed the 5' RACE reads anew with MiXCR; each CDR3 protein has one entry. The sample lists 450,000 to 650,000 distinct CDR3 sequences, over 15% occurring once. Specimen: PBMCs or a T cell subset sorted from them (not recorded which). The receptors were sampled from an adult woman who had mild COVID-19 (a few samples of this study predate the infection). Cell type and time point are not known. Each CDR3 is given with its conserved first and last residue. Fields, in order: J gene, CDR3 length, clone size, D gene, V gene, CDR3 DNA, CDR3 protein. D genes are given only for firm matches. Only part of the rows carry a size: once, few, many, or a class if the clone is expanded.

>TRBJ1-6|16|.|TRBD1|TRBV11-3
TGTGCCAGCAGTCCCGACAGGGCGGAATATAATTCACCCCTCCACTTT
CASSPDRAEYNSPLHF
>TRBJ2-7|17|.|TRBD2|TRBV4-1
TGCGCCAGCAGCCAAGTGCGGGAGGGCCTCGGTTCCTACGAGCAGTACTTC
CASSQVREGLGSYEQYF
>TRBJ2-7|14|.|.|TRBV5-1
TGCGCCAGCAGCTTAGAGGGGGACTCCTACGAGCAGTACTTC
CASSLEGDSYEQYF
>TRBJ2-2|15|.|TRBD1|TRBV6-5
TGTGCCAGCACCAGGGACAGCTCGAACACCGGGGAGCTGTTTTTT
CASTRDSSNTGELFF
>TRBJ2-5|17|few|TRBD1|TRBV27
TGTGCCAGCAGTTCCCTCGACAGGGGATGGTACCAAGAGACCCAGTACTTC
CASSSLDRGWYQETQYF
>TRBJ2-7|15|many|TRBD2|TRBV20-1
TGCAGTGCTACTATAGCGGGAGGGAAACCCTACGAGCAGTACTTC
CSATIAGGKPYEQYF
>TRBJ2-3|13|.|.|TRBV29-1
TGCAGCGTTCGTGCCTCTAGCACAGATACGCAGTATTTT
CSVRASSTDTQYF
>TRBJ1-1|13|many|.|TRBV6-5
TGTGCCAGCAGTTACCGCGGGAACACTGAAGCTTTCTTT
CASSYRGNTEAFF
>TRBJ1-2|13|.|.|TRBV20-1
TGCAGTGCTGCTGGACTGATGGGACATGGCTACACCTTC
CSAAGLMGHGYTF
>TRBJ2-5|16|few|.|TRBV28
TGTGCCAGCAGTTTCTTCGGGAGCTTTCCCCAAGAGACCCAGTACTTC
CASSFFGSFPQETQYF
>TRBJ1-4|15|.|.|TRBV4-1
TGCGCCAGCAGCCAAGTCGGGGGCGCGAGAGAAAAACTGTTTTTT
CASSQVGGAREKLFF
>TRBJ2-3|12|few|.|TRBV30
TGTGCCTGTCGAGGGGCCGGAGATACGCAGTATTTT
CACRGAGDTQYF
>TRBJ1-1|15|few|TRBD1|TRBV7-2
TGTGCCAGCAGCCTAAGCGGACAGGGCTTGACTGAAGCTTTCTTT
CASSLSGQGLTEAFF
>TRBJ2-7|14|few|.|TRBV2
TGTGCCAGCAGGGCGGGACACACCTCACCAGAGCAGTACTTC
CASRAGHTSPEQYF
>TRBJ1-2|15|few|.|TRBV7-2
TGTGCCAGCAGGGGGGGGATACGGTCCAACTATGGCTACACCTTC
CASRGGIRSNYGYTF
>TRBJ1-1|15|.|.|TRBV4-1
TGCGCCAGCAGCCAAGATATGGGGGTAAACACTGAAGCTTTCTTT
CASSQDMGVNTEAFF